The present T cell receptor (beta chain) was sequenced within a study of radiotherapy plus CTLA-4 blockade in lung cancer. Sequencing was performed with immunoSEQ multiplex PCR; in TCRdb, only in-frame clones are kept and a portion is missing. The table lists approximately 83,000 clones, about four fifths of them singletons. This CDR3 has 14 residues. Germline V CDR1 and CDR2: PRHDT, FYEKMQ (reference sequence). The germline V and J ends were trimmed by 5 bases and 3 bases, with 10 bases remaining between them. The study's findings and limits: Blood-borne expansion of tumor-derived TCR clones followed radiotherapy plus ipilimumab.

A word on this clone: No antigen is known for it.

V and J are TRBV13 and TRBJ2-2; TRBD1 is a possible D gene (5 bases). Here the sequenced sample was peripheral blood, taken from a patient treated with radiotherapy plus ipilimumab. The sequence was collected from a human donor with non-small cell lung cancer who had a partial response to radiotherapy plus ipilimumab. Some clones in this sample may be carry-over from other donors' samples. The chain's CDR3 is CASSPGPYTGELFF. DNA for the CDR3: TGTGCCAGCAGCCCAGGGCCCTACACCGGGGAGCTGTTTTTT. The variable domain in full, completed from reference TRBV13 and TRBJ2-2, reads AAGVIQSPRHLIKEKRETATLKCYPIPRHDTVYWYQQGPGQDPQFLISFYEKMQSDKGSIPDRFSAQQFSDYHSELNMSSLELGDSALYFCASSPGPYTGELFFGEGSRLTVL.